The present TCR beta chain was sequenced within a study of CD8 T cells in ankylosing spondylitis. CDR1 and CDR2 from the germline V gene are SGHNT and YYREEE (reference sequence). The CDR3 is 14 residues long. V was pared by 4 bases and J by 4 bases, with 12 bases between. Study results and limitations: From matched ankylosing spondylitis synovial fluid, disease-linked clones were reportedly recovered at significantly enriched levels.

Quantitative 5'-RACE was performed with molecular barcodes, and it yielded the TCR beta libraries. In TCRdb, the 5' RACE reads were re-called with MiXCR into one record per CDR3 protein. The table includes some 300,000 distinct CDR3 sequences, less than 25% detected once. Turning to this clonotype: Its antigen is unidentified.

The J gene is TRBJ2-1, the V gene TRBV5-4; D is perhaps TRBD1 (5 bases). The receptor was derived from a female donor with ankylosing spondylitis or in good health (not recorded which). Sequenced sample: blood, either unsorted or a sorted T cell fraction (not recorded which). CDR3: CASSPDRAYNEQFF. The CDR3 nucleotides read TGTGCCAGCAGCCCCGACAGAGCGTACAATGAGCAGTTCTTC.